These 4 T cell receptor beta chains came from one sample sequenced in a study of blood T cell repertoires in COVID-19. Sequencing was performed with immunoSEQ multiplex PCR; in TCRdb, only in-frame clones are kept and a portion is missing. The table shows around 200,000 clones, with approximately 83% occurring only once. The sample consisted of peripheral blood. The receptors shown here come from a woman between 40 and 55 years old with active or convalescent COVID-19.

This clone came up once. The chain recombines TRBV27 with TRBJ1-2, with D unclear. The CDR3 sequence is 13 residues long. The germline V and J ends were trimmed by 3 bases and 2 bases, with 7 bases remaining between them. Germline CDR1 MNHEY, CDR2 SMNVEV (reference sequence). This CDR3 is CASSLSTNYGYTF. The CDR3 DNA is TGTGCCAGCAGTTTGAGTACGAACTATGGCTACACCTTC.

J is TRBJ2-6 and V is TRBV19, with D perhaps TRBD1 (5 bases). Germline CDR1 is LNHDA and CDR2 is SQIVND (reference sequence). This CDR3 has 18 amino acids. Deletions cut 6 bases from V and 0 bases from J, with 18 bases between. This CDR3 reads CASRRPSGHPSGANVLTF. CDR3 bases: TGTGCCAGTAGGAGACCCTCAGGACACCCCTCTGGGGCCAACGTCCTGACTTTC.

V usage is TRBV29-1 and J usage is TRBJ2-7; 16 positions agree with TRBD2. The germline V gene has CDR1 SQVTM and CDR2 ANQGSEA. The CDR3 length is 17 residues. Losses at the gene ends were 4 bases for V and 5 bases for J; bases not matched to a gene: 11. CDR3 nucleotide sequence: TGCAGCGTTGTCTGGGGGGGACTAGCGGGAGGGGATAACGAGCAGTACTTC. Protein: CSVVWGGLAGGDNEQYF.

V and J are TRBV28 and TRBJ1-1; D is unclear. The CDR3 consists of 11 residues. Per the germline V gene, CDR1 is MDHEN and CDR2 is SYDVKM. Trimming stripped 5 bases from V and 4 bases from J, with 5 bases between. CDR3 protein: CASSRGTEAFF. CDR3 nucleotide sequence: TGTGCCAGCAGTCGGGGCACTGAAGCTTTCTTT.